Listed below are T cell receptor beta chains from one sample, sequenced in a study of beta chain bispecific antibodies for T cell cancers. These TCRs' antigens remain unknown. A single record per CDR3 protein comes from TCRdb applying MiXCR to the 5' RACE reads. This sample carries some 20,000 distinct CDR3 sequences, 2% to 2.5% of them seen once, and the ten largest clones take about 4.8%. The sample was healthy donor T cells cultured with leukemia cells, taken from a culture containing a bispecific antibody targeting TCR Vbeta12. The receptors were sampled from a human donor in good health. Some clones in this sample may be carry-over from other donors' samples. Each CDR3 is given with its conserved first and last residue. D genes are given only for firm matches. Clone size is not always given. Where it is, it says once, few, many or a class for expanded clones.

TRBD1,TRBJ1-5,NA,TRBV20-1,TGCAGTGCACACGGACAGGGGGCGCGTAGCAATCAGCCCCAGCATTTT,CSAHGQGARSNQPQHF
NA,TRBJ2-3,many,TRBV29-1,TGCAGCGTTGAAGCACCTACAACAGATACGCAGTATTTT,CSVEAPTTDTQYF
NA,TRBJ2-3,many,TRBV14,TGTGCCAGCAGACAGAGGGGCACAGATACGCAGTATTTT,CASRQRGTDTQYF
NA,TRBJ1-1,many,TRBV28,TGTGCCACCGGCAGCATCTCCCTAGGGGACACTGAAGCTTTCTTT,CATGSISLGDTEAFF
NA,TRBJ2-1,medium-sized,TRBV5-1,TGCGCCAGCAGCTTGGCTGCCTCCGCCAATGAGCAGTTCTTC,CASSLAASANEQFF
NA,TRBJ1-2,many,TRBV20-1,TGCAGTGCTAGTTATGTCGGGCGAGGCTATGGCTACACCTTC,CSASYVGRGYGYTF
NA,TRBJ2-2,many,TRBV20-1,TGCAGTGCTGAGGGCCCCGATACTAGGCCCGGGGAGCTGTTTTTT,CSAEGPDTRPGELFF
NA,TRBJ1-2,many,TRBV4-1,TGCGCCAGCAGCCAAGCCGGGATTGGCTACACCTTC,CASSQAGIGYTF
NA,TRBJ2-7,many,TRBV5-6,TGTGCCAGCAGCTTTGGGCCCAGTAACGAGCAGTACTTC,CASSFGPSNEQYF
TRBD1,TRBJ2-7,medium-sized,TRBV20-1,TGCAGTGCTAGAGGGACAGGAACCTACGAGCAGTACTTC,CSARGTGTYEQYF
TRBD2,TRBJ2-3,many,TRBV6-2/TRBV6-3,TGTGCCGGTAGCGGGGGGTTTCCCACAGATACGCAGTATTTT,CAGSGGFPTDTQYF
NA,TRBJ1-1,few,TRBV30,TGTGCCTGGAACGTCCCGGGGACTGAAGCTTTCTTT,CAWNVPGTEAFF
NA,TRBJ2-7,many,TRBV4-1,TGCGCCAGCAGCCTCCTTCGGGGAGCCTACGAGCAGTACTTC,CASSLLRGAYEQYF
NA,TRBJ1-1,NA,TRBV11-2,TGTGCCAGCAGCTTAGGTTCAGGGACCAACACTGAAGCTTTCTTT,CASSLGSGTNTEAFF
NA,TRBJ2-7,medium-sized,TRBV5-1,TGCGCCAGCAGCTACGAGGGACTTTCCTACGAGCAGTACTTC,CASSYEGLSYEQYF
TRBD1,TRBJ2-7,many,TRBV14,TGTGCCAGCAGCCAAACCGGGACAGGGGCCGAGCAGTACTTC,CASSQTGTGAEQYF
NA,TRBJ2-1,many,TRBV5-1,TGCGCCAGCAGCTCGACCTTCTCCTACAATGAGCAGTTCTTC,CASSSTFSYNEQFF
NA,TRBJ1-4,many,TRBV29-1,TGCAGCGTCGCCTTGACTAATGAAAAACTGTTTTTT,CSVALTNEKLFF
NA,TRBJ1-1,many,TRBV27,TGTGCCAGCAGTCCTTCAGCAGGGGCAGAGTTTGAAGCTTTCTTT,CASSPSAGAEFEAFF
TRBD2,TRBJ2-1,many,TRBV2,TGTGCCAGCAGTGAAGTCCTAGCGGTATACAATGAGCAGTTCTTC,CASSEVLAVYNEQFF
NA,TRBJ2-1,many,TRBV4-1,TGCGCCAGCAGCCAAGATCCGTGGCCGTCGGTCGATGAGCAGTTCTTC,CASSQDPWPSVDEQFF
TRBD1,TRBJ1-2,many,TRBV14,TGTGCCAGCAGCCCTGGGACAGACTATGGCTACACCTTC,CASSPGTDYGYTF
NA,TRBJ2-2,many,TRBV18,TGTGCCAGCTCACCTCGACCGGGCCCCTCCACCGGGGAGCTGTTTTTT,CASSPRPGPSTGELFF
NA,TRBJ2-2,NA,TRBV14,TGTGCCAGCAGCCAAGGACTACCAGGGACCGGGGAGCTGTTTTTT,CASSQGLPGTGELFF
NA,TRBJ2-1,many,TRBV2,TGTGCCAGCGGACCCCGGGCCAAAGCTCAAGGGGACCCCCAGTTCTTC,CASGPRAKAQGDPQFF
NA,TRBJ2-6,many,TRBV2,TGTGCCAGCAGTGAAGCGCTTAAGGCAGCTGGGGCCAACGTCCTGACTTTC,CASSEALKAAGANVLTF